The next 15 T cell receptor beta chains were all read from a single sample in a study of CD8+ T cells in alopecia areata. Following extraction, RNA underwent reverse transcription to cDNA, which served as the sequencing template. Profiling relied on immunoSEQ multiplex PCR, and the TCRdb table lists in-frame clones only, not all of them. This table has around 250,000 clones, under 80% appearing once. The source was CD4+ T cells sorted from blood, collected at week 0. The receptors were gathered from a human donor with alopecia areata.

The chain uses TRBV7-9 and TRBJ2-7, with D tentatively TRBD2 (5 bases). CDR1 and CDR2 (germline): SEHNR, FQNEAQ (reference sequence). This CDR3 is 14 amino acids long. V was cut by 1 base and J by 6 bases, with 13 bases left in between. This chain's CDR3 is CASSLEVEAGEQYF. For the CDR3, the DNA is TGTGCCAGCAGCTTAGAGGTGGAGGCTGGCGAGCAGTACTTC.

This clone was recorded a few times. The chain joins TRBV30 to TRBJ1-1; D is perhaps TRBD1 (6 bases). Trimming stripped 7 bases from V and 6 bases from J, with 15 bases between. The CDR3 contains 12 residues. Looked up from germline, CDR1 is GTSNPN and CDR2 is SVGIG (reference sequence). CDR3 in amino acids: CALDGRGAEAFF. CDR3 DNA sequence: TGTGCCTTGGATGGCAGGGGCGCTGAAGCTTTCTTT.

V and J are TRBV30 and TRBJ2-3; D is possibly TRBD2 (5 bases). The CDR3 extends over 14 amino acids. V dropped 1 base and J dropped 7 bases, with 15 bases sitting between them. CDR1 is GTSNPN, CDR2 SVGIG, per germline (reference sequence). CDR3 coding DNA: TGTGCCTGGAGTGGACGGAGGAATAGTTATACGCAGTATTTT. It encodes CAWSGRRNSYTQYF.

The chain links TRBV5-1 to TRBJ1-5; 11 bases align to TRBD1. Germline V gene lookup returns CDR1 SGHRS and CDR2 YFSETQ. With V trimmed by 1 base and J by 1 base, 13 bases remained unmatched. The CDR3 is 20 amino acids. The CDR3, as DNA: TGCGCCAGCAGCTTGAGGCCACTCGGACAGGGGGCGAGGAGCAATCAGCCCCAGCATTTT. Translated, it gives CASSLRPLGQGARSNQPQHF.

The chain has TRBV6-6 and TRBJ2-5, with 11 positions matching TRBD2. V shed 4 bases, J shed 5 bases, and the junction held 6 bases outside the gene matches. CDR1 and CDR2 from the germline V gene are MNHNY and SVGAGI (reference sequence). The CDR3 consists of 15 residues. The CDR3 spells CASSWGLAARETQYF. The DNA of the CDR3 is TGTGCCAGCAGTTGGGGACTAGCGGCAAGGGAGACCCAGTACTTC.

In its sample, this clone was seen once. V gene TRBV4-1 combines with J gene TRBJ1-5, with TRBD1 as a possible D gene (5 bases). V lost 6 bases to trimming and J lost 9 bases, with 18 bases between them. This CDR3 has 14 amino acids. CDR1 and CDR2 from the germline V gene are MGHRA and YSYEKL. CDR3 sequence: CASSGGEALGPQHF. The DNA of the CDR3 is TGCGCCAGCAGTGGGGGTGAAGCTCTCGGGCCCCAGCATTTT.

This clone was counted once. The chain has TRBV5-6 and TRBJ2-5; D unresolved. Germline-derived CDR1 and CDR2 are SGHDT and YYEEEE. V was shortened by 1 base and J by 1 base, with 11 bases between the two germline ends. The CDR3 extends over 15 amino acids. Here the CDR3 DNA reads TGTGCCAGCAGCTTGCGGCAGGAGCCCCAAGAGACCCAGTACTTC. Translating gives CASSLRQEPQETQYF.

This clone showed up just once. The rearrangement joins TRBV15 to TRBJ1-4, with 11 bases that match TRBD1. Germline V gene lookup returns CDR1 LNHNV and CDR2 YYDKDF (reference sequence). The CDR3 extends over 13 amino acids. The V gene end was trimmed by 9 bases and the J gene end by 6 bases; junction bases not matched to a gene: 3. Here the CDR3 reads CATRTGGYEKLFF. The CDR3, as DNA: TGTGCCACGAGGACAGGGGGCTATGAAAAACTGTTTTTT.

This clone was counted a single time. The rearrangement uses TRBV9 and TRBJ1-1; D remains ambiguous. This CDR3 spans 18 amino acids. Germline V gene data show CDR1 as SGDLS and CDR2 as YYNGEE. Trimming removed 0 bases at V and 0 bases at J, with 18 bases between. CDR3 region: CASSVGGRMGRMNTEAFF. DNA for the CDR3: TGTGCCAGCAGCGTAGGTGGGAGGATGGGCAGGATGAACACTGAAGCTTTCTTT.

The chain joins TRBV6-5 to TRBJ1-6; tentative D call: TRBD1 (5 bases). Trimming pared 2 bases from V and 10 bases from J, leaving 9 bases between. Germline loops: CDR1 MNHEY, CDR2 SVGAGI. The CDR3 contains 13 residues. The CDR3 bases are TGTGCCAGCAGTTACCGGGGGGACTCACCCCTCCACTTT. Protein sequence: CASSYRGDSPLHF.

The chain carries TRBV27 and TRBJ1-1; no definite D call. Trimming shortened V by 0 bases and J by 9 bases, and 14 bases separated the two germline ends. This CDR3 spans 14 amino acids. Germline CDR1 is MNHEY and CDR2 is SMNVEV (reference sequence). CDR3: CASSLSFSRYQAFF. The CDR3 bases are TGTGCCAGCAGTTTATCCTTTTCAAGGTACCAAGCTTTCTTT.

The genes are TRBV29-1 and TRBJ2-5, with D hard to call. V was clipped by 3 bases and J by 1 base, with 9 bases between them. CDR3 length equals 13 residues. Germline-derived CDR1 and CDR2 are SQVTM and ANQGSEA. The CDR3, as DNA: TGCAGCGTTGATAAAGGAAGCCAAGAGACCCAGTACTTC. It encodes CSVDKGSQETQYF.

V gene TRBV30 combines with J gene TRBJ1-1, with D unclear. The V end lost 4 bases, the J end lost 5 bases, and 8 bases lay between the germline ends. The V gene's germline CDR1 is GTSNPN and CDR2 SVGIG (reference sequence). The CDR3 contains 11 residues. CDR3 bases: TGTGCCTGGACCCACCGGACTGAAGCTTTCTTT. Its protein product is CAWTHRTEAFF.

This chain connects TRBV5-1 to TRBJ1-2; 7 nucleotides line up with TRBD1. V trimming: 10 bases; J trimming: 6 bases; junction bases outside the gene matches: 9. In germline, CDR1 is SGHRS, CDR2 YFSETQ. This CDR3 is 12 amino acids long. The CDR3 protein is CAGPGQGDGYTF. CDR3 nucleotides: TGCGCCGGCCCGGGGCAGGGGGATGGCTACACCTTC.

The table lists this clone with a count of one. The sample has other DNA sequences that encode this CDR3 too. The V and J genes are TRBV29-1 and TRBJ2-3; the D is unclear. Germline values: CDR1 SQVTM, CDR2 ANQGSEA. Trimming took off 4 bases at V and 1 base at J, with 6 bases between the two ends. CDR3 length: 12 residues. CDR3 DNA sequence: TGCAGCGTTGGCCCTGGCACAGATACGCAGTATTTT. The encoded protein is CSVGPGTDTQYF.